Listed below are T cell receptor beta chains from one sample, sequenced in a study of T cells in Graves' hyperthyroidism and ophthalmopathy. TCRdb re-derived calls from the multiplex PCR reads in MiXCR, one entry per CDR3 protein. The profile shows hundreds of thousands of distinct CDR3 sequences, more than 30% of them singletons. Sequenced: blood. These receptor sequences come from a man between 18 and 29 years old with Graves' hyperthyroidism. CDR3s include the opening cysteine and the closing phenylalanine or tryptophan. The order of the fields is D gene, clone size, J gene, V gene, CDR3 DNA, CDR3 protein. A D gene is named only where the DNA matches it firmly. Expanded clones are given a class, and other clones once, few, many or no size at all.

>-|few|TRBJ1-3|TRBV20-1
TGCAGTGCTAGTGCCGGGAGCTCTGGAAACACCATATATTTT
CSASAGSSGNTIYF
>-|-|TRBJ1-5|TRBV15
TGTGCCACCAGCAGTTCAGGGCGGGGCAATCAGCCCCAGCATTTT
CATSSSGRGNQPQHF
>TRBD1|-|TRBJ1-6|TRBV7-2
TGTGCCAGCAGACCGAGACAGGGGGGCTATTCACCCCTCCACTTT
CASRPRQGGYSPLHF
>TRBD1|-|TRBJ2-3|TRBV5-1
TGCGCCAGCAGCTTAGGGGACAGGGAGGGCAATCAGCCCCAGTATTTT
CASSLGDREGNQPQYF
>-|-|TRBJ2-3|TRBV29-1
TGCAGCGCGCGAGATCCGGGTACGCAGTATTTT
CSARDPGTQYF
>-|-|TRBJ1-6|TRBV19
TGTGCCAGTACTCCGGGCGGCAGGGTGGGGCAGCCCCTCCACTTT
CASTPGGRVGQPLHF
>-|-|TRBJ2-7|TRBV15
TGTGCCACCAGCAGAGAAGGGGGTTCCTACTACGAGCAGTACTTC
CATSREGGSYYEQYF
>TRBD2|-|TRBJ2-7|TRBV7-2
TGTGCCAGCAGCTTAGCCCTAGCGGGGGGGCAAAACGAGCAGTACTTC
CASSLALAGGQNEQYF
>-|few|TRBJ1-3|TRBV20-1
TGCAGTGCTTATGAAACAGGGCGCTCTGGAAACACCATATATTTT
CSAYETGRSGNTIYF
>-|few|TRBJ2-2|TRBV24-1
TGTGCCACCGGGGTCGACGGGGAGCTGTTTTTT
CATGVDGELFF
>-|many|TRBJ1-3|TRBV9
TGTGCCAGCAGCGTAAGGCTTGGAAACACCATATATTTT
CASSVRLGNTIYF
>-|-|TRBJ1-6|TRBV12-3/TRBV12-4
TGTGCCAGCAGTTTGGGGGTTTTTCGGGGTGTCGGGCCCCTCCACTTT
CASSLGVFRGVGPLHF
>-|-|TRBJ1-2|TRBV7-9
TGTGCCAGCAGCGCCGGGCGTAGCGGTTATGGCTACACCTTC
CASSAGRSGYGYTF
>-|few|TRBJ1-4|TRBV7-8
TGTGCCAGCAGCTTAGCGGGAAAAGGGGATGAAAAACTGTTTTTT
CASSLAGKGDEKLFF
>-|-|TRBJ2-5|TRBV9
TGTGCCAGCAGCGCCAGTGGGGGCGGTTTGGAGACCCAGTACTTC
CASSASGGGLETQYF
>-|-|TRBJ2-6|TRBV3-1
TGTGCCAGCAGCCCAGGGCGCATGGGCGCCAACGTCCTGACTTTC
CASSPGRMGANVLTF
>TRBD1|-|TRBJ1-2|TRBV11-2
TGTGCCAGCAGCTCGTTACAGGGGCGGGCCTATGGCTACACCTTC
CASSSLQGRAYGYTF
>-|many|TRBJ2-7|TRBV7-9
TGTGCCAGCAGTACTACCTTTACCTCCTACGAGCAGTACTTC
CASSTTFTSYEQYF
>-|few|TRBJ1-4|TRBV19
TGTGCCAGTAGTAGGGTCGGAACTAATGAAAAACTGTTTTTT
CASSRVGTNEKLFF
>TRBD1|many|TRBJ1-3|TRBV7-2
TGTGCCAGCAGCTTTCGACAGGGGGCAGGTGGAAACACCATATATTTT
CASSFRQGAGGNTIYF
>-|-|TRBJ1-1|TRBV20-1
TGCAGTGCTAGAGACCCGCCGCTTGAAGCTTTCTTT
CSARDPPLEAFF
>-|many|TRBJ1-2|TRBV9
TGTGCCAGCAGCGTAGGCGGTATATCCAAACGGGGCTACACCTTC
CASSVGGISKRGYTF
>-|many|TRBJ2-7|TRBV19
TGTGCCAGCGAAGGTCGCAGCTCATACGAGCAGTACTTC
CASEGRSSYEQYF
>TRBD2|-|TRBJ2-7|TRBV29-1
TGCAGCGTTGAAGGCGGGGGTGGGGAGCAGTACTTC
CSVEGGGGEQYF
>TRBD1|-|TRBJ1-1|TRBV6-1
TGTGCCAGCAGAAAACTGACAGGGGGCGCCGACACTGAAGCTTTCTTT
CASRKLTGGADTEAFF
>-|few|TRBJ2-5|TRBV13
TGTGCCAGCAGCTTCATAAGGGATCAAGAGACCCAGTACTTC
CASSFIRDQETQYF
>TRBD2|-|TRBJ2-2|TRBV7-3
TGTGCCAGCAGCCCCCCGACTAGCCGGACCGGGGAGCTGTTTTTT
CASSPPTSRTGELFF
>TRBD1|few|TRBJ2-7|TRBV5-6
TGTGCCAGCAGCTTCGGGACAGAACAAGCCCAGTACTTC
CASSFGTEQAQYF
>-|-|TRBJ2-3|TRBV2
TGTGCCAGCAGTGAAAAGGTAGCGCCGGTGAATACGCAGTATTTT
CASSEKVAPVNTQYF
>-|-|TRBJ2-7|TRBV25-1
TGTGCCAGCTCCTTAACGGCTAAGTCTGAGGGCGAGCAGTACTTC
CASSLTAKSEGEQYF
>-|-|TRBJ2-7|TRBV19
TGTGCCAGTAGTATCCACGCCGCCTACGAGCAGTACTTC
CASSIHAAYEQYF
>-|many|TRBJ1-4|TRBV7-9
TGTGCCAGCAGCCACTCCGCTGACGGGAAGGAAAAACTGTTTTTT
CASSHSADGKEKLFF
>-|-|TRBJ1-2|TRBV7-9
TGTGCCAGCAGCTCCGCGGGACTAACCTACACCTTC
CASSSAGLTYTF
>-|many|TRBJ1-1|TRBV29-1
TGCAGCGTCGACGACACTGAAGCTTTCTTT
CSVDDTEAFF
>-|-|TRBJ1-3|TRBV7-2
TGTGCCAGCAGCCCAAAGGGATATGGAAACACCATATATTTT
CASSPKGYGNTIYF
>-|-|TRBJ2-5|TRBV24-1
TGTGCCACCAGTGCTAGAGATCACCAGGGACAAGAGACCCAGTACTTC
CATSARDHQGQETQYF
>-|-|TRBJ1-5|TRBV6-5
TGTGCCAGCAGTCCGAGACTCGGGAAACAGCCCCAGCATTTT
CASSPRLGKQPQHF
>TRBD2|few|TRBJ2-2|TRBV9
TGTGCCAGCAGCGTGTCTAGCGGGGCGTCCACCGGGGAGCTGTTTTTT
CASSVSSGASTGELFF
>-|-|TRBJ1-1|TRBV29-1
TGCAGCGCCGCCCCGGCGCTCAAAGCAATGAACACTGAAGCTTTCTTT
CSAAPALKAMNTEAFF
>TRBD2|-|TRBJ2-7|TRBV6-6
TGTGCCAGCAGTTACACAAGTCCGGGACTAGCGGGAGGCTACTACGAGCAGTACTTC
CASSYTSPGLAGGYYEQYF
>-|-|TRBJ1-4|TRBV11-2
TGTGCCAGCAGCTTATTAACAGCGGGGAGTCAAGATCTGGTTTTT
CASSLLTAGSQDLVF
>-|-|TRBJ1-1|TRBV11-3
TGTGCCAGCAGCTCGGTGGCCGGTGCGAACACTGAAGCTTTCTTT
CASSSVAGANTEAFF
>TRBD2|-|TRBJ2-2|TRBV5-1
TGCGCCAGCAGCCGCTCTTCTAGCGGGAGGGCCGCCGGGGAGCTGTTTTTT
CASSRSSSGRAAGELFF
>-|many|TRBJ2-2|TRBV24-1
TGTGCCACCAGTGACCTCGCGACCGGGGAGCTGTTTTTT
CATSDLATGELFF
>-|-|TRBJ2-1|TRBV10-3
TGTGCCATCAGTGAGTCGGGGGGACAGTACAATGAGCAGTTCTTC
CAISESGGQYNEQFF
>-|-|TRBJ2-2|TRBV19
TGTGCCAGTAGTATCCGAGACTACCCGGGGCTGTTTTTT
CASSIRDYPGLFF
>-|few|TRBJ2-6|TRBV11-2
TGTGCCAGCAGCCAAGATCGGGCCGGGACTGGGGCCAACGTCCTGACTTTC
CASSQDRAGTGANVLTF
>-|-|TRBJ1-6|TRBV9
TGTGCCAGCAGCGTCCAGGGTCACGGGGCACCCCTCCACTTT
CASSVQGHGAPLHF
>-|-|TRBJ1-2|TRBV10-3
TGTGCCGTCCGGGACACGAACACCGGGGGCTACACCTTC
CAVRDTNTGGYTF
>TRBD1|-|TRBJ1-5|TRBV18
TGTGCCAGCTCACCGGGACAGAGGTACGAGCATTTT
CASSPGQRYEHF
>-|-|TRBJ1-1|TRBV7-8
TGTGCCAGCAGCTACTTGGGGGGCCTAGAAGCTTTCTTT
CASSYLGGLEAFF
>TRBD2|many|TRBJ2-5|TRBV19
TGTGCCAGTAGTAACCGGGAGGGCGGGGAGACCCAGTACTTC
CASSNREGGETQYF